The clone carrying this T cell receptor beta chain is a singleton in its sample. The antigen remains undetermined. The source of the sample is a study of OX40 agonist ivuxolimab in advanced cancers. Study context: An agonistic human IgG2 monoclonal antibody against OX40 (CD134) was given.

General study points: At 0.1 to 3.0 mg/kg, CD4+ and CD8+ blood T cells expanded clonally by week 6. On average, CD8+ T cells had more expanded clones than CD4+.

Assay: immunoSEQ multiplex PCR; the TCRdb copy retains only in-frame clones and omits some. The table lists about 85,000 clones, 80% to 90% of them singletons. Exclusion of a patient followed from autoimmune disease history or systemic immunosuppression. This CDR3 has 20 residues. Germline assignment: CDR1 GTSNPN and CDR2 SVGIG (reference sequence). Trimming cost V 0 bases and J 0 bases, with 24 bases left between them. The sequence was obtained from an adult with an advanced solid tumor such as melanoma, head and neck, liver or kidney cancer. V usage is TRBV30 and J usage is TRBJ1-3, with D possibly matching TRBD1 (5 bases). This specimen consisted of CD4+ or CD8+ T cells sorted from blood, obtained in a trial of the OX40 agonist ivuxolimab. The CDR3, as DNA: TGTGCCTGGAGTGTCTTCCCCGGGGCCTTCTTTTCGAGCTCTGGAAACACCATATATTTT. Protein: CAWSVFPGAFFSSSGNTIYF.